The present TCR beta chain was sequenced within a study of shared clonotypes between healthy human individuals. Study information: CD4 naive and memory got three plates each, CD8 naive two, CD8 memory one.

V lost 1 base and J lost 1, with 10 bases in between. The CDR3 sequence is 15 residues long. Germline V gene lookup returns CDR1 MNHNS and CDR2 SASEGT. Donors were Caucasian adults residing in Nashville, Tennessee, USA. The authors divided CD4+ cells into CD45RA+ naive and CD45RA-negative memory subsets. The repertoire was sequenced with immunoSEQ multiplex PCR; TCRdb's copy has only in-frame clones and lacks some. Seen here are approximately 620,000 clones, around 97% observed once, and the top ten hold less than 0.065%. On this clone: Its antigen is not known.

Overall study results and limits: Naive CD4 clonotypes were shared across a few donors at about 5.2%.

What was sequenced was naive CD4+ T cells sorted from blood. This sample's subset: CD45RA+ positively selected. The chain joins TRBV6-1 to TRBJ1-2, with D uncertain. The TCR comes from a woman aged 30 to 39 in good health. The DNA of the CDR3 is TGTGCCAGCAGTGAAGTACAACTTTTTAACTATGGCTACACCTTC. Translation: CASSEVQLFNYGYTF.